The 16 T cell receptor beta chains listed next were all sequenced from one sample in a study of monozygotic twins with inflammatory bowel disease. TCRdb reanalyzed the 5' RACE reads and collapses them to one entry per CDR3 protein, without DNA. This table lists 300,000 to 450,000 distinct CDR3 sequences. Sequenced sample: blood. The receptors were sampled from a human donor with ulcerative colitis or Crohn's disease, or a healthy co-twin of an affected twin (not recorded which).

This rearrangement joins TRBV7-9 to TRBJ1-4; TCRdb's D call of TRBD1 is untestable without DNA. CDR3 length equals 14 residues. The germline V gene encodes CDR1 SEHNR and CDR2 FQNEAQ (reference sequence). The CDR3: CASRDLGRLEKLFF.

The CDR3 protein is CASSLRTGGEDSPLHF. The chain carries TRBV5-1 and TRBJ1-6; checking the TCRdb D call of TRBD1 is not possible without DNA. Per germline, CDR1 SGHRS and CDR2 YFSETQ. The CDR3 is 16 residues long. The variable domain in full, completed from reference TRBV5-1 and TRBJ1-6, reads KAGVTQTPRYLIKTRGQQVTLSCSPISGHRSVSWYQQTPGQGLQFLFEYFSETQRNKGNFPGRFSGRQFSNSRSEMNVSTLELGDSALYLCASSLRTGGEDSPLHFGNGTRLTVT.

This chain links TRBV6-4 with TRBJ2-5; TCRdb's D gene call, TRBD1, goes unchecked for lack of DNA. CDR1 is MRHNA and CDR2 is SNTAGT in the germline V gene. The CDR3 consists of 13 residues. The chain's CDR3 is CASSKDWGETQYF.

This chain joins TRBV4-3 and TRBJ2-2; TCRdb designates TRBD2, a call that cannot be tested without DNA. The germline gives CDR1 LGHNA, CDR2 YSLEER. The CDR3 sequence is 18 residues long. The CDR3 sequence: CASSHLGTSGTYTGELFF.

This chain links TRBV20-1 with TRBJ1-4. This CDR3 is built from 14 residues. The germline V gene encodes CDR1 DFQATT and CDR2 SNEGSKA (reference sequence). This CDR3 is CSARDWPYNEKLFF.

V and J are TRBV7-8 and TRBJ1-5. Germline CDR1 is SGHVS and CDR2 is FQNEAQ. This CDR3 has 15 residues. The CDR3 region is CASSLAEGSNQPQHF.

The J gene is TRBJ2-3, the V gene TRBV12-3 or TRBV12-4; TCRdb's D call of TRBD1 is untestable without DNA. The CDR3 spans 13 residues. CDR3 in amino acids: CASTRDSTDTQYF.

The chain's CDR3 is CASSAGSSYNSPLHF. The chain has TRBV19 and TRBJ1-6. From germline, CDR1 is LNHDA and CDR2 SQIVND (reference sequence). The CDR3 covers 15 residues. Full variable domain (remainder filled in from reference TRBV19 and TRBJ1-6): DGGITQSPKYLFRKEGQNVTLSCEQNLNHDAMYWYRQDPGQGLRLIYYSQIVNDFQKGDIAEGYSVSREKKESFPLTVTSAQKNPTAFYLCASSAGSSYNSPLHFGNGTRLTVT.

The chain recombines TRBV28 with TRBJ2-7; the TCRdb call, TRBD1, lacks DNA for checking. Germline lookup yields CDR1 MDHEN and CDR2 SYDVKM. The CDR3 length is 15 residues. The CDR3 is CASHTSQGGGYEQYF.

The chain carries TRBV9 and TRBJ1-3; TCRdb calls TRBD1, which cannot be checked without DNA. This CDR3 is 15 amino acids long. Per germline, CDR1 SGDLS and CDR2 YYNGEE. The CDR3 region is CASSVRGRTGNTIYF.

The CDR3 spells CASSPRRGGEKLFF. The chain couples TRBV7-6 to TRBJ1-4. Germline CDR1 reads SGHVS; CDR2 reads FNYEAQ. This CDR3 comprises 14 residues.

The J gene is TRBJ2-4, the V gene TRBV13. Germline values: CDR1 PRHDT, CDR2 FYEKMQ (reference sequence). The CDR3 has 15 residues. The CDR3 here is CASSLDRLAKNIQYF.

The V and J genes are TRBV7-2 and TRBJ2-7; with no DNA, the TCRdb D assignment of TRBD2 cannot be verified. The CDR3 runs to 15 residues. Germline V gives CDR1 SGHTA, CDR2 FQGNSA. CDR3 loop: CASSSVSSRAYEQYF.

This chain connects TRBV28 to TRBJ1-2. The CDR3 extends over 11 amino acids. In germline, CDR1 is MDHEN, CDR2 SYDVKM. The CDR3 region is CASTHGYGYTF.

This chain connects TRBV6-1 to TRBJ2-2; as DNA is missing, the TRBD1 call by TCRdb cannot be tested. Germline loops: CDR1 MNHNS, CDR2 SASEGT. This CDR3 has 15 residues. This CDR3 reads CASSSQTGVAGELFF.

The chain has TRBV10-3 and TRBJ2-1. Germline-derived CDR1 and CDR2 are ENHRY and SYGVKD. CDR3 length: 14 residues. The chain's CDR3 is CAIRRQVTYNEQFF.